Shown below are 27 T cell receptor beta chains from a single sample sequenced in a study of T cell changes during pregnancy in multiple sclerosis. Only in-frame clones appear in the TCRdb table, and some are missing; sequencing was by immunoSEQ multiplex PCR. The top ten clones hold approximately 2% of a sample with roughly 73,000 clones, around 90% of them seen once. The sample here was peripheral blood, taken in the second trimester of pregnancy. The receptors come from a female donor in good health, enrolled as a control in a pregnancy study.

V and J are TRBV2 and TRBJ1-2; D remains unclear. This CDR3 region has 11 residues. Germline CDR1 SNHLY, CDR2 FYNNEI. Between the trimmed V and J ends, which lost 6 bases and 7 bases, there was a span of 9 bases. The CDR3 sequence: CASRREGGYTF. CDR3 DNA: TGTGCCAGCAGGCGGGAGGGTGGCTACACCTTC. Combining the CDR3 with reference TRBV2 and TRBJ1-2 gives the whole variable domain EPEVTQTPSHQVTQMGQEVILRCVPISNHLYFYWYRQILGQKVEFLVSFYNNEISEKSEIFDDQFSVERPDGSNFTLKIRSTKLEDSAMYFCASRREGGYTFGSGTRLTVV.

The rearrangement links TRBV30 to TRBJ1-2; TRBD1 matches at 7 bases. There are 15 residues in the CDR3. CDR1 GTSNPN and CDR2 SVGIG come from the germline V gene (reference sequence). After removal of 3 bases from V and 2 bases from J, the junction contained 9 bases not matched to a gene. CDR3 nucleotide sequence: TGTGCCTGGAGCGTCACAGGGGCGGGAAACTATGGCTACACCTTC. Translating gives CAWSVTGAGNYGYTF.

J is TRBJ1-1 and V is TRBV19, with D maybe TRBD1 (5 bases). The CDR3 is 14 amino acids. Trimming took 4 bases from V and 1 from J, leaving 10 bases between them. The germline V gene encodes CDR1 LNHDA and CDR2 SQIVND (reference sequence). CDR3 region: CASSTQGGNTEAFF. The CDR3 DNA sequence: TGTGCCAGTAGTACCCAGGGAGGGAACACTGAAGCTTTCTTT.

V and J are TRBV2 and TRBJ2-7; D remains ambiguous. The CDR3 is 13 residues long. Trimming took off 1 base at V and 0 bases at J, with 4 bases between the two ends. CDR1 and CDR2 (germline): SNHLY, FYNNEI. The DNA of the CDR3 is TGTGCCAGCAGTGAAGACACCTCCTACGAGCAGTACTTC. The encoded protein is CASSEDTSYEQYF.

V and J are TRBV6-5 and TRBJ2-7; D perhaps matches TRBD1 (6 bases). CDR1 is MNHEY, CDR2 SVGAGI, per germline. This CDR3 is built from 15 residues. Trimming took off 7 bases at V and 2 bases at J, with 18 bases between the two ends. CDR3 nucleotides: TGTGCCAGCAAAAGCTGGGGGCAGAATACCTACGAGCAGTACTTC. It translates to CASKSWGQNTYEQYF.

The V call is TRBV9, the J call TRBJ2-1; D gene unclear. The CDR3 extends over 15 amino acids. V dropped 3 bases and J dropped 0 bases, with 10 bases sitting between them. Per germline, CDR1 SGDLS and CDR2 YYNGEE. CDR3 residues: CASSGFGSSYNEQFF. DNA for the CDR3: TGTGCCAGCAGCGGGTTCGGTAGCTCCTACAATGAGCAGTTCTTC.

This clone was recorded once. The CDR3 reads CASSLDRESYGYTF. The CDR3 bases are TGTGCCAGCTCACTAGATAGAGAAAGCTATGGCTACACCTTC. V is TRBV18 and J is TRBJ1-2; the D is unclear. This CDR3 region has 14 residues. CDR1 is KGHSH and CDR2 is LQKENI in the germline V gene. V was trimmed by 4 bases and J by 4 bases, leaving 13 bases between them.

The rearrangement links TRBV12-5 to TRBJ1-5, with TRBD1 matching over 8 bases. CDR3 length equals 18 residues. Per germline, CDR1 LGHNT and CDR2 FRNRAP. V shed 5 bases and J 2 bases; nucleotides not matched to a gene: 14. The CDR3 reads CASGRYVQGAMGNQPQHF. DNA for the CDR3: TGTGCTAGTGGTCGCTACGTGCAGGGGGCTATGGGCAATCAGCCCCAGCATTTT.

V usage is TRBV7-8 and J usage is TRBJ1-1; D gene ambiguous. V shed 3 bases and J shed 0 bases, with 8 bases lying between them. The CDR3 is made up of 14 amino acids. Germline V gene lookup returns CDR1 SGHVS and CDR2 FQNEAQ. The CDR3 here is CASSFGLMNTEAFF. As DNA, the CDR3 is TGTGCCAGCAGCTTTGGGCTGATGAACACTGAAGCTTTCTTT.

The V gene is TRBV7-6, the J gene TRBJ2-5; D gene ambiguous. Germline CDR1 and CDR2: SGHVS and FNYEAQ. The CDR3 is 13 amino acids. The V and J ends lost 2 bases and 5 bases respectively, with 9 bases between them. The CDR3 loop reads CASSLSLGETQYF. The CDR3 DNA reads TGTGCCAGCAGCTTAAGCCTCGGGGAGACCCAGTACTTC.

The chain combines TRBV4-1 with TRBJ2-4; 11 positions agree with TRBD1. The germline CDR1 and CDR2 sequences are MGHRA and YSYEKL. V lost 0 bases and J lost 1; bases outside the gene matches: 11. The CDR3 has 20 residues. The CDR3 DNA sequence: TGCGCCAGCAGCCAAGAAGGCGGACAGGGGGCGAAAATTGCCAAAAACATTCAGTACTTC. Its translation is CASSQEGGQGAKIAKNIQYF.

V gene TRBV5-6 combines with J gene TRBJ2-1; the match to TRBD1 covers 9 bases. The V segment lost 4 bases and the J segment 4 bases; nucleotides outside the gene matches: 6. This CDR3 comprises 15 residues. Germline V gives CDR1 SGHDT, CDR2 YYEEEE. CDR3 protein: CASSIGTGRYNEQFF. The CDR3 DNA sequence: TGTGCCAGCAGCATCGGGACAGGGAGGTACAATGAGCAGTTCTTC.

The V call is TRBV11-2, the J call TRBJ2-7, with 7 positions matching TRBD1. The CDR3 is 14 amino acids. Trimming took 4 bases from V and 6 from J; bases not matched to a gene: 9. Looked up from germline, CDR1 is SGHAT and CDR2 is FQNNGV. This CDR3 reads CASSSNRGRVEQYF. The CDR3 nucleotides read TGTGCCAGCAGCTCCAATAGGGGGCGCGTCGAGCAGTACTTC. Combining the CDR3 with reference TRBV11-2 and TRBJ2-7 gives the whole variable domain EAGVAQSPRYKIIEKRQSVAFWCNPISGHATLYWYQQILGQGPKLLIQFQNNGVVDDSQLPKDRFSAERLKGVDSTLKIQPAKLEDSAVYLCASSSNRGRVEQYFGPGTRLTVT.

The CDR3 DNA reads TGTGCCAGCAGCTTAGTTGCAGTCAATCAGCCCCAGCATTTT. Translated: CASSLVAVNQPQHF. The chain couples TRBV7-2 to TRBJ1-5; D is ambiguous. Trimming removed 1 base at V and 3 bases at J, with 7 bases between. The CDR3 is 14 residues long. Germline-derived CDR1 and CDR2 are SGHTA and FQGNSA.

The rearrangement uses TRBV9 and TRBJ1-4, with D unresolved. The CDR3 has 14 residues. Germline assignment: CDR1 SGDLS and CDR2 YYNGEE. The V end was cut by 5 bases, the J end by 0 bases, with 8 bases between. CDR3 nucleotide sequence: TGTGCCAGCAGTCTCACGGCAACTAATGAAAAACTGTTTTTT. The encoded protein is CASSLTATNEKLFF.

This chain links TRBV7-3 with TRBJ1-1, with a weak D call TRBD1 (5 bases). The CDR3 sequence is 14 residues long. Germline V gene lookup returns CDR1 SGHTA and CDR2 FQGTGA. The V gene lost 2 bases and the J gene lost 3 bases, with 10 bases spanning the gap. Written as DNA, the CDR3 is TGTGCCAGCAGCTTAGGGGGGGGTGACACTGAAGCTTTCTTT. Translating it yields CASSLGGGDTEAFF.

The genes are TRBV4-3 and TRBJ2-7, with 8 bases that match TRBD2. The length of the CDR3 is 16 residues. The J segment lost 6 bases and the V segment lost 1 base, leaving 11 bases of the junction unmatched. Germline assignment: CDR1 LGHNA and CDR2 YSLEER. CDR3 bases: TGCGCCAGCAGCCAAGGGGTTTTTACCGGGGGGGGCGAGCAGTACTTC. As protein: CASSQGVFTGGGEQYF.

The chain has TRBV7-9 and TRBJ1-1, with TRBD1 identical over 7 bases. This CDR3 spans 14 amino acids. The junction had 10 bases not matched to a gene; V was cut back by 5 bases and J by 7 bases. Germline V lookup: CDR1 SEHNR, CDR2 FQNEAQ (reference sequence). The DNA of the CDR3 is TGTGCCAGCAGCCCGGGACAGCCTCGGCTTGAAGCTTTCTTT. Amino acid sequence: CASSPGQPRLEAFF.

V is TRBV28 and J is TRBJ1-6, with 8 bases lining up with TRBD1. V trimming: 5 bases; J trimming: 7 bases; junction bases outside the gene matches: 4. The CDR3 length is 14 residues. CDR1 is MDHEN and CDR2 is SYDVKM in the germline V gene. The CDR3, as DNA: TGTGCCAGCAGTACGGACAGGGACAATTCACCCCTCCACTTT. It yields the protein CASSTDRDNSPLHF. The full variable domain, rest sourced from reference TRBV28 and TRBJ1-6, is DVKVTQSSRYLVKRTGEKVFLECVQDMDHENMFWYRQDPGLGLRLIYFSYDVKMKEKGDIPEGYSVSREKKERFSLILESASTNQTSMYLCASSTDRDNSPLHFGNGTRLTVT.

The rearrangement links TRBV29-1 to TRBJ2-7; D remains unclear. CDR1 is SQVTM and CDR2 is ANQGSEA in the germline V gene. CDR3 length equals 11 residues. V shed 7 bases and J shed 2 bases, with 9 bases lying between them. CDR3 coding DNA: TGCAGCGCCTCGACAACCTACGAGCAGTACTTC. Protein sequence: CSASTTYEQYF.

The V gene is TRBV18, the J gene TRBJ1-5; tentatively, D is TRBD1 (6 bases). Germline loops: CDR1 KGHSH, CDR2 LQKENI. CDR3 length equals 17 residues. V was clipped by 6 bases and J by 3 bases, with 21 bases between them. The CDR3 DNA sequence: TGTGCCAGCTCCCCCAGAGGGGGGGTGAGGCCCAATCAGCCCCAGCATTTT. Translated, it gives CASSPRGGVRPNQPQHF.

The V and J genes are TRBV13 and TRBJ2-3; TRBD2 matches 11 bases. The CDR3 has 15 amino acids. Looked up from germline, CDR1 is PRHDT and CDR2 is FYEKMQ (reference sequence). The V segment lost 6 bases and the J segment 2 bases; nucleotides outside the gene matches: 4. This CDR3 reads CASSGTSGVTDTQYF. The CDR3 DNA reads as TGTGCCAGCAGTGGGACTAGCGGAGTCACAGATACGCAGTATTTT.

The chain uses TRBV12-5 and TRBJ1-4; weak D call: TRBD1 (5 bases). The CDR3 spans 17 residues. Trimming cost V 1 base and J 6 bases, with 18 bases left between them. Per the germline V gene, CDR1 is LGHNT and CDR2 is FRNRAP. CDR3 loop: CASGLATSGRAYEKLFF. The CDR3 region has the DNA TGTGCTAGTGGTTTGGCTACGTCGGGCAGGGCTTATGAAAAACTGTTTTTT. Variable domain in full (rest from reference TRBV12-5 and TRBJ1-4): DARVTQTPRHKVTEMGQEVTMRCQPILGHNTVFWYRQTMMQGLELLAYFRNRAPLDDSGMPKDRFSAEMPDATLATLKIQPSEPRDSAVYFCASGLATSGRAYEKLFFGSGTQLSVL.

The V gene is TRBV19, the J gene TRBJ2-7, with 10 bases that match TRBD2. Germline loops: CDR1 LNHDA, CDR2 SQIVND (reference sequence). The CDR3 spans 14 residues. V gave up 6 bases and J gave up 2 bases; unmatched junction bases: 4. The CDR3 here is CASSLSGGPYEQYF. DNA for the CDR3: TGTGCCAGTAGCCTTAGCGGGGGGCCCTACGAGCAGTACTTC.

The chain links TRBV28 to TRBJ1-2, with TRBD1 matching over 7 bases. Per the germline V gene, CDR1 is MDHEN and CDR2 is SYDVKM. Losses at the gene ends were 2 bases for V and 4 bases for J; bases not matched to a gene: 4. The CDR3 is 14 amino acids. The CDR3, as DNA: TGTGCCAGCAGTTTAGACAGGGCCTTCTATGGCTACACCTTC. Protein sequence: CASSLDRAFYGYTF.

This chain links TRBV28 with TRBJ2-7; no reliable D call. Per germline, CDR1 MDHEN and CDR2 SYDVKM. V lost 5 bases and J lost 3, with 11 bases in between. CDR3 length: 13 amino acids. The CDR3 nucleotides are TGTGCCAGCAGTGGCCAGGCGAGCTACGAGCAGTACTTC. This sequence encodes CASSGQASYEQYF.

The rearrangement links TRBV19 to TRBJ1-1, with no clear D. V dropped 2 bases and J dropped 4 bases, with 14 bases sitting between them. The V gene's germline CDR1 is LNHDA and CDR2 SQIVND (reference sequence). The length of the CDR3 is 15 residues. DNA for the CDR3: TGTGCCAGTAGTATAACAGCCAGCTCACGCACTGAAGCTTTCTTT. This sequence encodes CASSITASSRTEAFF.